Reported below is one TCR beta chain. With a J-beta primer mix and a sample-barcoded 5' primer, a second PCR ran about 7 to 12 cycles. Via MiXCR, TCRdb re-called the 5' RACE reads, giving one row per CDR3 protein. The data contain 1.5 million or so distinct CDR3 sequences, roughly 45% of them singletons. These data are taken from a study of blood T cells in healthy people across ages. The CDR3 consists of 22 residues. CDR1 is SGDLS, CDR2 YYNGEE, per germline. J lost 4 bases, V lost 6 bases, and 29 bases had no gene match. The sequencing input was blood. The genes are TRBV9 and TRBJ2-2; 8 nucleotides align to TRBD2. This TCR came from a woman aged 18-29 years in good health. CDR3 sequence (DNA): TGTGCCAGCATCTTCTGGGTCGGGACTAGAGGAGACCCCATGTTTTCCACCGGGGAGCTGTTTTTT. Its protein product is CASIFWVGTRGDPMFSTGELFF.